The 8 T cell receptor beta chains below were found in one sample sequenced in a study of regulatory T cells in long-lasting Graves disease. CDR3 regions were amplified by Arm-PCR using iRepertoire HTBI primers to build TCR beta libraries. TCRdb re-called the multiplex PCR reads through MiXCR, storing one row per CDR3 protein. The sample lists around 320,000 distinct CDR3 sequences; over 15% were seen once. The sample's time point: newly diagnosed GD, antithyroid drugs for less than 3 months. Scientists built the TCR library using RNA that was extracted from PBMCs. Separately, the same data were catalogued under a study of T cells in Graves' hyperthyroidism and ophthalmopathy.

The source was peripheral blood mononuclear cells (PBMCs), collected at new diagnosis, from a patient treated with antithyroid drugs. The receptors originated from a man in his forties or fifties with Graves disease.

This CDR3 is CATSDPTGGSQPQHF. In DNA form, the CDR3 reads TGTGCCACCAGTGATCCGACAGGGGGGAGTCAGCCCCAGCATTTT. The rearrangement links TRBV24-1 to TRBJ1-5, with 9 bases identical to TRBD1. CDR1 KGHDR and CDR2 SFDVKD come from the germline V gene. V dropped 3 bases and J dropped 6; count of bases not matched to a gene: 5. CDR3 length: 15 residues.

There are many counts of this clonotype. V usage is TRBV2 and J usage is TRBJ2-7; no definite D call. Trimming took off 8 bases at V and 3 bases at J, with 11 bases between the two ends. CDR1 is SNHLY, CDR2 FYNNEI, per germline. CDR3 length: 12 residues. In DNA form, the CDR3 reads TGTGCCAGCGGAATTTCCCGCTACGAGCAGTACTTC. Protein product: CASGISRYEQYF.

This clonotype was seen repeatedly, ten times or more. This sequence joins TRBV6-1 and TRBJ1-2; possibly TRBD1 for D (6 bases). Looked up from germline, CDR1 is MNHNS and CDR2 is SASEGT. V lost 5 bases to trimming and J lost 6 bases, with 16 bases between them. The CDR3 sequence is 14 residues long. Written as DNA, the CDR3 is TGTGCCAGCAGTCTACTGCAGGGGAGAAATGGCTACACCTTC. It yields the protein CASSLLQGRNGYTF.

As to this clonotype: This sequence may be a read error, since a much larger clone differs from it by one base. The rearrangement links TRBV30 to TRBJ2-1, with D perhaps assigned TRBD1 or TRBD2 (5 bases each). CDR1 GTSNPN and CDR2 SVGIG come from the germline V gene (reference sequence). This CDR3 is 15 amino acids long. CDR3 sequence reads: CVWTWDGSSYNEQFF. CDR3 nucleotides: TGTGTCTGGACATGGGACGGGTCCTCCTACAATGAGCAGTTCTTC. Drawing the rest from reference TRBV30 and TRBJ2-1, the complete variable domain is SQTIHQWPATLVQPVGSPLSLECTVEGTSNPNLYWYRQAAGRGLQLLFYSVGIGQISSEVPQNLSASRPQDRQFILSSKKLLLSDSGFYLCVWTWDGSSYNEQFFGPGTRLTVL.

Worth noting for this clonotype: The likely explanation is a read error, given a far larger clone one base away. This chain uses TRBV3-1 with TRBJ2-3, with no clear D. Matching the DNA end better, TRBJ2-7 makes the J call doubtful. The CDR3 loop spans 15 amino acids. CDR1 and CDR2 (germline): LGHDT, YNNKEL (reference sequence). As DNA, the CDR3 is TGTGCCAGCAGCCCCGTTAGGTCGGGCCAAAATGAGCAGTACTTC. It specifies CASSPVRSGQNEQYF.

This clonotype was seen a few times. This chain links TRBV15 with TRBJ2-5, with TRBD2 as a possible D gene (5 bases). With 1 base removed from V and 5 bases from J, the gap between germline ends came to 8 bases. CDR1 and CDR2 from the germline V gene are LNHNV and YYDKDF (reference sequence). The CDR3 is 13 residues long. The chain's CDR3 is CATSRGTRETQYF. DNA of the CDR3: TGTGCCACCAGCAGAGGGACTCGGGAGACCCAGTACTTC.

This clonotype was picked up many times. The chain combines TRBV7-3 with TRBJ2-2, with a tentative D call TRBD1 (6 bases). Germline CDR1 SGHTA, CDR2 FQGTGA. This CDR3 spans 14 amino acids. Trimming pared 5 bases from V and 1 base from J, leaving 8 bases between. The CDR3 DNA is TGTGCCAGCAGCACACAGGGGAACACCGGGGAGCTGTTTTTT. Translation gives CASSTQGNTGELFF.

This clonotype has a count of ten or more. This sequence joins TRBV7-9 and TRBJ2-5; 7 bases align to TRBD2. V trimming: 1 base; J trimming: 9 bases; junction bases outside the gene matches: 8. This CDR3 spans 14 amino acids. Germline-derived CDR1 and CDR2 are SEHNR and FQNEAQ (reference sequence). CDR3 residues: CASSLGLLSGAQYF. The CDR3, as DNA: TGTGCCAGCAGCTTAGGACTCCTCAGCGGGGCCCAGTACTTC. The whole variable domain, remainder taken from reference TRBV7-9 and TRBJ2-5, is DTGVSQNPRHKITKRGQNVTFRCDPISEHNRLYWYRQTLGQGPEFLTYFQNEAQLEKSRLLSDRFSAERPKGSFSTLEIQRTEQGDSAMYLCASSLGLLSGAQYFGPGTRLLVL.